This T cell receptor beta chain comes out of a study of T cells in Graves' hyperthyroidism and ophthalmopathy. RNA transcripts gave rise to amplified TCR beta CDR3 regions. First-round RT-PCR of the TCR CDR3 relied on the HTBI primer set. TCRdb called the multiplex PCR reads again in MiXCR, with one record for every CDR3 protein. The sample lists about 640,000 distinct CDR3 sequences, less than 25% seen once, with about 34% in the top ten. The V and J ends lost 4 bases and 2 bases respectively, with 11 bases between them. The germline V gene encodes CDR1 SEHNR and CDR2 FQNEAQ (reference sequence). The CDR3 runs to 15 residues.

The TCR sequence derives from a man younger than 40 with Graves' ophthalmopathy. The J gene is TRBJ2-2, the V gene TRBV7-9; D might be TRBD1 or TRBD2, each matching 5 bases. Specimen: blood. CDR3 nucleotides: TGTGCCAGCAGCTCCCGGGACCAAAACACCGGGGAGCTGTTTTTT. Residues: CASSSRDQNTGELFF.